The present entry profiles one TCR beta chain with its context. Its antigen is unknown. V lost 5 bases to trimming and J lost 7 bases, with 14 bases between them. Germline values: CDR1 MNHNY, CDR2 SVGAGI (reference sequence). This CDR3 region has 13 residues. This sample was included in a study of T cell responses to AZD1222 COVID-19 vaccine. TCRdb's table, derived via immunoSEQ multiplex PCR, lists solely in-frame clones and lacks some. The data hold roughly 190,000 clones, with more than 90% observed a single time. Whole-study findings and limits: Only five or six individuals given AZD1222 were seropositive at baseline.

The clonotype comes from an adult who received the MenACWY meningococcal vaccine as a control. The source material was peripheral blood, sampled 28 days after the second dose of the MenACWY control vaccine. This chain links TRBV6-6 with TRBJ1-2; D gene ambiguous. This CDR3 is CASSPQRAFGYTF. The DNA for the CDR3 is TGTGCCAGCAGTCCCCAGCGGGCTTTTGGCTACACCTTC.